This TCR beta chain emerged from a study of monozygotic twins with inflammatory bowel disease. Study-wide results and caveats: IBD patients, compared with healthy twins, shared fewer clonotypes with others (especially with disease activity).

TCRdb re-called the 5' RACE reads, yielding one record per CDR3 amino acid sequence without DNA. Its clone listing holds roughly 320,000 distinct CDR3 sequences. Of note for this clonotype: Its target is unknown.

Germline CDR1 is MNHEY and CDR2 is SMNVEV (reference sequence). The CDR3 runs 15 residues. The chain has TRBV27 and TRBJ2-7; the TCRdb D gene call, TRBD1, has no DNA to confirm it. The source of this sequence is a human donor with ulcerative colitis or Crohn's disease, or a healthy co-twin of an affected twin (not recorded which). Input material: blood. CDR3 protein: CASSTGTGAISEQYF.